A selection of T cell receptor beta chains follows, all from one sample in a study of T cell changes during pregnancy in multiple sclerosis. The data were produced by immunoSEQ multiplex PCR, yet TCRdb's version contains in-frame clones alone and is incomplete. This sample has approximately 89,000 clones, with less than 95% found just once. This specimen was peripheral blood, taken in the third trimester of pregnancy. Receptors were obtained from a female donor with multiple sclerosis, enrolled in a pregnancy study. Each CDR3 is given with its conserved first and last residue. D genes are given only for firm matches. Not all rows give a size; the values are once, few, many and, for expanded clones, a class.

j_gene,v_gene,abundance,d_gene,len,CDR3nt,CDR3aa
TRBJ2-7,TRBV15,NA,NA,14,TGTGCCACCAGGGGGGAGGCCTACTCCTACGAGCAGTACTTC,CATRGEAYSYEQYF
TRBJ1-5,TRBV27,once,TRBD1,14,TGTGCCATAACAGGGGGAAAGATGAATCAGCCCCAGCATTTT,CAITGGKMNQPQHF
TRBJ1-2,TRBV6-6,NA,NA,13,TGTGCCAGCAGTTATCAGGATTCGGGAGGCTACACCTTC,CASSYQDSGGYTF
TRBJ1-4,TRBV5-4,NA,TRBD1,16,TGTGCCAGCAGCATTGGGACAGCGAGGGAGAATGAAAAACTGTTTTTT,CASSIGTARENEKLFF
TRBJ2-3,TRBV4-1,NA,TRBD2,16,TGCGCCAGCAGCCAAGAGGCTAGCGGGTCGGTGGGTACGCAGTATTTT,CASSQEASGSVGTQYF
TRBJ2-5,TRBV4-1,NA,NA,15,TGCGCCAGCAGCAAAGCCGGGACTGGGTCGGAGACCCAGTACTTC,CASSKAGTGSETQYF
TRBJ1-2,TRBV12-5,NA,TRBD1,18,TGTGCTAGTGAAGTTACGCGGGACAGGGGGGGTCTAGACTATGGCTACACCTTC,CASEVTRDRGGLDYGYTF
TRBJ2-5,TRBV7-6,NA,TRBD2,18,TGTGCCAGCAGCTTAGACTTAGGCGGGGCGGGGGGCCAAGAGACCCAGTACTTC,CASSLDLGGAGGQETQYF
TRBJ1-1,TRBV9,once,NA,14,TGTGCCAGCAGCGTTGGAGGGGCGGACACTGAAGCTTTCTTT,CASSVGGADTEAFF
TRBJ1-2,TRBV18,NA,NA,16,TGTGCCAGCTCACCTCGGCCAGGGCCTGATAACTATGGCTACACCTTC,CASSPRPGPDNYGYTF
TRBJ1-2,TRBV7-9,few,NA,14,TGTGCCAGCAGCCAGGCTCCCCCTAACTATGGCTACACCTTC,CASSQAPPNYGYTF